Following are 26 T cell receptor beta chains from one sample sequenced in a study of blood T cell repertoires in COVID-19. Using immunoSEQ multiplex PCR, the repertoire was profiled, and TCRdb retains in-frame clones only, with some absent. The sample consists of about 94,000 clones, 65% to 85% of them appearing once. The sample consisted of peripheral blood. Receptors originate from a man in his sixties with acute or convalescent COVID-19.

This clone appeared a single time. The chain recombines TRBV7-6 with TRBJ2-1; TRBD1 might be the D (6 bases). V gave up 4 bases and J gave up 2 bases, with 9 bases separating them. Germline V gene data show CDR1 as SGHVS and CDR2 as FNYEAQ. The CDR3 has 14 amino acids. The CDR3 DNA follows: TGTGCCAGCAGCTCGACAGGAACCTACAATGAGCAGTTCTTC. This sequence encodes CASSSTGTYNEQFF.

The chain employs TRBV6-5 and TRBJ2-7, with 8 bases that match TRBD1. The V gene end was trimmed by 2 bases and the J gene end by 6 bases; junction bases not matched to a gene: 9. The CDR3 has 15 residues. Germline CDR1 reads MNHEY; CDR2 reads SVGAGI. CDR3 bases: TGTGCCAGCAGTTACCCCGGACAGGGAGCGGTCGAGCAGTACTTC. It yields the protein CASSYPGQGAVEQYF.

The chain links TRBV9 to TRBJ1-3, with D tentatively TRBD1 (5 bases). The germline gives CDR1 SGDLS, CDR2 YYNGEE. There are 17 residues in the CDR3. Trimming pared 0 bases from V and 1 base from J, leaving 14 bases between. CDR3 DNA sequence: TGTGCCAGCAGCGTAGAAGGTCCCCCAGGGTCTGGAAACACCATATATTTT. Translation gives CASSVEGPPGSGNTIYF.

The V call is TRBV5-5, the J call TRBJ1-5; a weak D match, TRBD1 (6 bases). V was cut by 1 base and J by 3 bases, with 14 bases left in between. The germline gives CDR1 SGHKS, CDR2 YYEKEE (reference sequence). CDR3 length: 16 residues. CDR3 sequence (DNA): TGTGCCAGCAGCTTGAGGGGGTTGACAACCAATCAGCCCCAGCATTTT. Residues: CASSLRGLTTNQPQHF.

The J gene is TRBJ1-5, the V gene TRBV20-1; D is ambiguous. V lost 3 bases, J lost 3 bases, and 12 bases lay in between. This CDR3 is built from 14 residues. Germline V gene lookup returns CDR1 DFQATT and CDR2 SNEGSKA (reference sequence). The CDR3 DNA reads TGCAGTGCTAGTCACGGAGCCGCCAATCAGCCCCAGCATTTT. This translates into CSASHGAANQPQHF.

The chain links TRBV27 to TRBJ1-1; maybe TRBD1 (6 bases). The CDR3 consists of 17 residues. Germline V gene sequence: CDR1 MNHEY, CDR2 SMNVEV (reference sequence). V shed 5 bases and J shed 0 bases, with 19 bases lying between them. The CDR3 DNA sequence: TGTGCCAGCAGTCCCCCCCGACAGGCCTACATGAACACTGAAGCTTTCTTT. Its translation is CASSPPRQAYMNTEAFF.

This chain links TRBV13 with TRBJ2-7; 8 bases line up with TRBD1. With V trimmed by 1 base and J by 4 bases, 3 bases remained unmatched. Germline values: CDR1 PRHDT, CDR2 FYEKMQ (reference sequence). This CDR3 contains 14 residues. The CDR3 DNA reads TGTGCCAGCAGCTTAGACAGGGGGATGTACGAGCAGTACTTC. Protein sequence: CASSLDRGMYEQYF.

The CDR3 DNA follows: TGTGCCTGGAGGGATCCGGGACAGGGCCTTCTTCAGCCCCAGCATTTT. As protein: CAWRDPGQGLLQPQHF. V gene TRBV30 combines with J gene TRBJ1-5, with 9 positions matching TRBD1. CDR1 and CDR2 from the germline V gene are GTSNPN and SVGIG (reference sequence). The V and J ends lost 3 bases and 6 bases, in that order; junction bases with no gene match: 12. This CDR3 spans 16 amino acids.

Turning to this clone: Germline is not matched at one junction end, which may reflect a read error. This chain uses TRBV6-5 with TRBJ1-4, with 7 bases aligning to TRBD1. The germline V gene has CDR1 MNHEY and CDR2 SVGAGI. The CDR3 loop spans 12 amino acids. The CDR3 reads CASSSQKGAPIF. The CDR3 coding sequence is TGTGCCAGCAGTTCCCAGAAGGGGGCTCCGATTTTT.

The chain uses TRBV12-5 and TRBJ2-1; 7 bases map to TRBD1. This CDR3 has 11 amino acids. Trimming cost V 4 bases and J 9 bases; bases outside gene matches: 0. Looked up from germline, CDR1 is LGHNT and CDR2 is FRNRAP. Here the CDR3 DNA reads TGTGCTAGTGGTTACAGGGGTGAGCAGTTCTTC. Protein sequence: CASGYRGEQFF.

The V call is TRBV9, the J call TRBJ2-5; 9 bases are shared with TRBD1. Germline CDR1 reads SGDLS; CDR2 reads YYNGEE. CDR3 size: 16 residues. V shed 3 bases and J 5 bases; nucleotides not matched to a gene: 11. The CDR3 DNA is TGTGCCAGCAGCGACCCCCTACAGGGGGCGCCGGAGACCCAGTACTTC. Translated: CASSDPLQGAPETQYF.

The chain carries TRBV30 and TRBJ2-3, with a tentative D call TRBD2 (5 bases). Trimming left V 3 bases short and J 2 bases short, with 30 bases between. This CDR3 has 20 residues. In germline, CDR1 is GTSNPN, CDR2 SVGIG (reference sequence). DNA of the CDR3: TGTGCCTGGAGGGAGGACGGCCTCTCGGTTACGGCGGTCCCCACAGATACGCAGTATTTT. As protein: CAWREDGLSVTAVPTDTQYF.

The chain combines TRBV28 with TRBJ1-6; no clear D gene. With 2 bases removed from V and 4 bases from J, the gap between germline ends came to 12 bases. CDR3 size: 16 residues. CDR1 MDHEN and CDR2 SYDVKM come from the germline V gene. CDR3 protein: CASSLGTASYNSPLHF. The CDR3 DNA sequence: TGTGCCAGCAGTTTAGGAACAGCCTCATATAATTCACCCCTCCACTTT.

The chain joins TRBV7-9 to TRBJ2-3, with D possibly matching TRBD1 (6 bases). The germline V gene has CDR1 SEHNR and CDR2 FQNEAQ (reference sequence). CDR3 length equals 16 residues. V dropped 5 bases and J dropped 0 bases, with 15 bases sitting between them. DNA of the CDR3: TGTGCCAGCAGCACAGGGCGGGTTTCTAGCACAGATACGCAGTATTTT. Translating it yields CASSTGRVSSTDTQYF.

This chain uses TRBV7-2 with TRBJ2-3, with 15 bases matching TRBD2. This CDR3 contains 16 residues. V shed 5 bases, J shed 4 bases, and the junction held 4 bases outside the gene matches. CDR1 is SGHTA and CDR2 is FQGNSA in the germline V gene. The CDR3 is CASSRWTSGGADTQYF. The CDR3 DNA is TGTGCCAGCAGCAGGTGGACTAGCGGGGGGGCAGATACGCAGTATTTT.

This chain joins TRBV27 and TRBJ1-6; a weak D match, TRBD1 (6 bases). V was cut by 5 bases and J by 8 bases, with 16 bases left in between. This CDR3 is 15 amino acids long. Germline CDR1 MNHEY, CDR2 SMNVEV (reference sequence). The CDR3 region is CASSPPDSTDSPLHF. CDR3 nucleotides: TGTGCCAGCAGTCCCCCGGACAGCACCGATTCACCCCTCCACTTT.

The CDR3 reads CATIFSGTGGRHNEQFF. The DNA of the CDR3 is TGTGCCACCATCTTTTCCGGGACAGGGGGCCGACACAATGAGCAGTTCTTC. This sequence joins TRBV19 and TRBJ2-1; TRBD1 matches 12 bases. The CDR3 runs to 17 residues. CDR1 LNHDA and CDR2 SQIVND come from the germline V gene (reference sequence). The J segment lost 5 bases and the V segment lost 10 bases, leaving 15 bases of the junction unmatched.

V is TRBV7-6 and J is TRBJ2-7, with 8 bases identical to TRBD1. The germline gives CDR1 SGHVS, CDR2 FNYEAQ. CDR3 size: 15 residues. Trimming removed 2 bases from V and 2 bases from J; junction bases left unmatched: 5. CDR3 sequence reads: CASSLRGTGPYEQYF. Written as DNA, the CDR3 is TGTGCCAGCAGCTTACGGGGGACAGGACCCTACGAGCAGTACTTC.

This sequence joins TRBV4-3 and TRBJ1-6, with 7 nucleotides matching TRBD1. Looked up from germline, CDR1 is LGHNA and CDR2 is YSLEER. Unmatched junction bases numbered 5, after V lost 4 bases and J lost 5 bases. This CDR3 is built from 15 residues. The CDR3 region is CASSLIGTDNSPLHF. In nucleotides, the CDR3 is TGCGCCAGCAGCCTTATCGGGACAGATAATTCACCCCTCCACTTT.

The V and J genes are TRBV24-1 and TRBJ1-5; a possible D gene is TRBD1 (6 bases). The CDR3 covers 15 residues. CDR1 KGHDR and CDR2 SFDVKD come from the germline V gene. V was clipped by 4 bases and J by 2 bases, with 11 bases between them. The CDR3 DNA reads TGTGCCACCAGTGACTGGACAGACGGCAATCAGCCCCAGCATTTT. The encoded protein is CATSDWTDGNQPQHF.

V gene TRBV2 combines with J gene TRBJ1-1; no clear D gene. The CDR3 has 15 amino acids. From germline, CDR1 is SNHLY and CDR2 FYNNEI. The V end lost 1 base, the J end lost 2 bases, and 11 bases lay between the germline ends. The CDR3 loop reads CASSEGNRYNTEAFF. The CDR3, as DNA: TGTGCCAGCAGTGAAGGTAACAGATATAACACTGAAGCTTTCTTT.

The chain links TRBV10-2 to TRBJ1-6; D is possibly TRBD1 (6 bases). V lost 3 bases to trimming and J lost 7 bases, with 10 bases between them. CDR1 and CDR2 (germline): WSHSY, SAAADI. CDR3 length equals 14 residues. This chain's CDR3 is CASSDQGLNSPLHF. The CDR3 DNA follows: TGCGCCAGCAGTGATCAGGGGTTGAATTCACCCCTCCACTTT.

This clone was recorded many times. The chain recombines TRBV6-6 with TRBJ2-1; TRBD2 aligns across 12 bases. Trimming removed 7 bases from V and 8 bases from J; junction bases left unmatched: 6. This CDR3 is 14 amino acids long. Germline V gene sequence: CDR1 MNHNY, CDR2 SVGAGI (reference sequence). The CDR3 spells CASTLTSGGHEQFF. Here the CDR3 DNA reads TGTGCCAGCACTCTGACTAGCGGGGGCCATGAGCAGTTCTTC.

This chain joins TRBV9 and TRBJ1-2; maybe TRBD1 (5 bases). This CDR3 region has 16 residues. Germline CDR1 reads SGDLS; CDR2 reads YYNGEE. Trimming took off 0 bases at V and 5 bases at J, with 17 bases between the two ends. CDR3 in amino acids: CASSVGSWGLNYGYTF. The CDR3 DNA reads as TGTGCCAGCAGCGTAGGGTCGTGGGGCCTGAATTATGGCTACACCTTC.

The CDR3 here is CASSSRQGGTGELFF. The CDR3 nucleotides read TGTGCCAGCAGCTCCCGACAGGGCGGCACCGGGGAGCTGTTTTTT. The chain links TRBV9 to TRBJ2-2; TRBD1 agrees at 7 bases. Germline CDR1 is SGDLS and CDR2 is YYNGEE. The V gene end was trimmed by 4 bases and the J gene end by 4 bases; junction bases not matched to a gene: 7. This CDR3 has 15 residues.

The chain uses TRBV4-1 and TRBJ1-2, with no clear D. V lost 0 bases and J 8 bases, leaving 16 bases between the germline ends. The CDR3 runs 15 residues. CDR1 is MGHRA, CDR2 YSYEKL, per germline. The CDR3 sequence: CASSQDREIARGYTF. The DNA for the CDR3 is TGCGCCAGCAGCCAAGATCGGGAAATCGCGCGGGGCTACACCTTC.